The entry that follows covers one TCR beta chain sequence. As handled by the study authors: Reference gene primer amplification yielded estimated nucleated cell counts. Method: immunoSEQ multiplex PCR; TCRdb's copy keeps in-frame clones and lacks some. D and trimming were read from the DNA, whereas the V and J calls and clone size are those reported in that table. The sample has 220,000 or so clones, 84% seen once. This sample stems from a study of blood T cell repertoires in COVID-19. The length of the CDR3 is 13 residues. With 3 bases removed from V and 3 bases from J, the gap between germline ends came to 9 bases. Germline loops: CDR1 SGHVS, CDR2 FNYEAQ.

Sequenced input: PBMCs or T cells enriched from blood (not recorded which). The rearrangement joins TRBV7-6 to TRBJ2-7; D is perhaps TRBD1 (6 bases). The TCR originated in a woman in her forties who had recovered from COVID-19. The CDR3, as DNA: TGTGCCAGCAGCTTGGGACATAACTACGAGCAGTACTTC. This sequence encodes CASSLGHNYEQYF.